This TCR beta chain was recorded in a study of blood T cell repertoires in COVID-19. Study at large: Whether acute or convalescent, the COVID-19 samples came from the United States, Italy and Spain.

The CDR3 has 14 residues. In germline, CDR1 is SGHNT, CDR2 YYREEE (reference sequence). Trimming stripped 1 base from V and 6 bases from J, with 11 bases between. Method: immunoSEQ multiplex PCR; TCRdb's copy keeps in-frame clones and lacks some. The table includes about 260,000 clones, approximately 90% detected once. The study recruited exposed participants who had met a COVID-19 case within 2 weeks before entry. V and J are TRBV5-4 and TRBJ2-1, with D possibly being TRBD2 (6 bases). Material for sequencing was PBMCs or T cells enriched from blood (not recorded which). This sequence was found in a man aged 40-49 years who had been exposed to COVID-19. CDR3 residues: CASSLYMGGNEQFF. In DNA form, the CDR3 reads TGTGCCAGCAGCTTGTACATGGGAGGCAATGAGCAGTTCTTC.